The T cell receptor beta chain under discussion was sequenced for a study of blood T cell repertoires in COVID-19. Method: immunoSEQ multiplex PCR; TCRdb's copy keeps in-frame clones and lacks some. The table has about 320,000 clones, approximately 81% seen once. The CDR3 has 13 amino acids. V was clipped by 2 bases and J by 6 bases, with 8 bases between them. CDR1 MNHEY and CDR2 SMNVEV come from the germline V gene (reference sequence). The genes are TRBV27 and TRBJ2-1; D unresolved. The sample comprised PBMCs or T cells enriched from blood (not recorded which). The receptor was derived from a woman in her 30s who had been exposed to COVID-19. DNA of the CDR3: TGTGCCAGCAGTTTACGTGAGCTCAATGAGCAGTTCTTC. Encoded protein: CASSLRELNEQFF.